Presented here are 19 T cell receptor beta chains from one specimen sequenced in a study of neoadjuvant nivolumab and ipilimumab in lung cancer. Assay used: immunoSEQ multiplex PCR; TCRdb lists only in-frame clones, some missing. The data show 30,000 or so clones, 92% seen once. The material was peripheral blood, obtained after neoadjuvant nivolumab, alone or with ipilimumab, at or shortly before surgery. Source of these receptors: an adult with non-small cell lung cancer.

The chain couples TRBV28 to TRBJ1-1; D not resolved. Germline-derived CDR1 and CDR2 are MDHEN and SYDVKM. Trimming removed 6 bases at V and 1 base at J, with 6 bases between. The CDR3 has 12 amino acids. CDR3 amino acids: CASRSTNTEAFF. As DNA, the CDR3 is TGTGCCAGCAGAAGCACGAACACTGAAGCTTTCTTT.

This chain joins TRBV6-5 and TRBJ1-2, with D hard to call. The CDR3 consists of 14 residues. V shed 0 bases and J shed 4 bases, with 9 bases lying between them. CDR1 is MNHEY and CDR2 is SVGAGI in the germline V gene. CDR3 in DNA: TGTGCCAGCAGTTACTCGAGGCGGTTCTATGGCTACACCTTC. This sequence encodes CASSYSRRFYGYTF.

The chain links TRBV5-6 to TRBJ2-7; 7 bases fit TRBD2. The germline V gene has CDR1 SGHDT and CDR2 YYEEEE. With V trimmed by 2 bases and J by 7 bases, 12 bases remained unmatched. This CDR3 region has 15 residues. CDR3 sequence reads: CASSFSAGTGVEQYF. The DNA of the CDR3 is TGTGCCAGCAGCTTCTCAGCGGGGACGGGTGTTGAGCAGTACTTC.

The CDR3 region has the DNA TGCGCCAGCAGCCAAGTCGGGCATAGCAGCACTGAAGCTTTCTTT. Amino acid sequence: CASSQVGHSSTEAFF. J is TRBJ1-1 and V is TRBV4-1; D uncertain. This CDR3 has 15 residues. Deletions cut 1 base from V and 4 bases from J, with 13 bases between. Germline V lookup: CDR1 MGHRA, CDR2 YSYEKL.

This clone was recorded only once. This chain joins TRBV28 and TRBJ1-2, with D uncertain. The CDR3 is 14 amino acids. CDR1 is MDHEN, CDR2 SYDVKM, per germline. Trimming removed 5 bases from V and 3 bases from J, with 13 bases in between. CDR3 amino acids: CASSPPAGYYGYTF. The CDR3 nucleotides are TGTGCCAGCAGTCCCCCGGCAGGCTACTATGGCTACACCTTC.

This chain links TRBV5-1 with TRBJ2-2; D is unclear. There are 13 residues in the CDR3. V lost 4 bases and J lost 7, with 11 bases in between. Germline V gene lookup returns CDR1 SGHRS and CDR2 YFSETQ. The CDR3 DNA is TGCGCCAGCAGCATCGAGTTGCGCGGGGAGCTGTTTTTT. This gives the protein CASSIELRGELFF.

The gene calls are TRBV7-6 and TRBJ1-5; 7 bases are shared with TRBD1. Trimming took 5 bases from V and 6 from J; bases not matched to a gene: 7. The CDR3 is 14 amino acids. Germline V CDR1 and CDR2: SGHVS, FNYEAQ. CDR3 sequence reads: CASSHEQGSQPQHF. The CDR3 bases are TGTGCCAGCAGCCATGAACAGGGGTCTCAGCCCCAGCATTTT.

The chain has TRBV18 and TRBJ2-5; no definite D call. CDR1 and CDR2 from the germline V gene are KGHSH and LQKENI. The CDR3 has 13 amino acids. With 4 bases removed from V and 2 bases from J, the gap between germline ends came to 8 bases. The CDR3 DNA reads TGTGCCAGCTCACTGTTCCGGCAAGAGACCCAGTACTTC. Its translation is CASSLFRQETQYF.

The chain uses TRBV18 and TRBJ2-1; D perhaps matches TRBD1 (6 bases). Trimming removed 4 bases from V and 5 bases from J, with 9 bases in between. This CDR3 comprises 13 residues. Germline-derived CDR1 and CDR2 are KGHSH and LQKENI. For the CDR3, the DNA is TGTGCCAGCTCACTGGACAGACACAATGAGCAGTTCTTC. This codes for CASSLDRHNEQFF.

The CDR3 sequence: CASSRPGGPNTGELFF. CDR3 DNA sequence: TGTGCCAGCAGCCGACCGGGGGGGCCCAACACCGGGGAGCTGTTTTTT. The chain carries TRBV5-4 and TRBJ2-2, with 8 bases lining up with TRBD2. Per the germline V gene, CDR1 is SGHNT and CDR2 is YYREEE (reference sequence). The CDR3 is 16 residues long. V lost 4 bases and J lost 2; bases outside the gene matches: 7.

CDR3 sequence (DNA): TGTGCCAGCAGTGACGGAACCTACGAGCAGTACTTC. This gives the protein CASSDGTYEQYF. The gene calls are TRBV6-5 and TRBJ2-7; D is unresolved. V lost 5 bases to trimming and J lost 2 bases, with 7 bases between them. The CDR3 is 12 residues long. The germline V gene has CDR1 MNHEY and CDR2 SVGAGI.

This clone appeared once. The rearrangement uses TRBV6-1 and TRBJ2-3; D may be TRBD1 or TRBD2 (6 bases each). Germline lookup yields CDR1 MNHNS and CDR2 SASEGT. The CDR3 covers 12 residues. CDR3 sequence: CVARGGTDTQYF. DNA of the CDR3: TGTGTAGCAAGGGGGGGCACAGATACGCAGTATTTT.

In its sample, this clone was seen once. CDR3 protein: CAISTTNSGEQYF. The CDR3 bases are TGTGCCATCAGCACCACCAACAGTGGCGAGCAGTACTTC. The V gene is TRBV10-3, the J gene TRBJ2-7; D call uncertain. Looked up from germline, CDR1 is ENHRY and CDR2 is SYGVKD. Deletions cut 6 bases from V and 6 bases from J, with 15 bases between. This CDR3 contains 13 residues.

The chain has TRBV9 and TRBJ2-1; 8 bases line up with TRBD2. Germline V CDR1 and CDR2: SGDLS, YYNGEE. The V gene end was trimmed by 0 bases and the J gene end by 12 bases; junction bases not matched to a gene: 5. The CDR3 has 13 amino acids. CDR3 protein: CASSVVPTSVQFF. CDR3 in DNA: TGTGCCAGCAGCGTAGTCCCGACTAGCGTGCAGTTCTTC.

The V gene is TRBV2, the J gene TRBJ2-7; D is ambiguous. V lost 2 bases to trimming and J lost 3 bases, with 8 bases between them. The CDR3 contains 13 residues. Looked up from germline, CDR1 is SNHLY and CDR2 is FYNNEI. The CDR3 sequence is CASSERGYYEQYF. CDR3 DNA sequence: TGTGCCAGCAGTGAACGTGGTTACTACGAGCAGTACTTC. The complete variable domain, with remaining parts taken from reference TRBV2 and TRBJ2-7, reads EPEVTQTPSHQVTQMGQEVILRCVPISNHLYFYWYRQILGQKVEFLVSFYNNEISEKSEIFDDQFSVERPDGSNFTLKIRSTKLEDSAMYFCASSERGYYEQYFGPGTRLTVT.

The genes are TRBV6-5 and TRBJ2-2; D not resolved. The CDR3 extends over 12 amino acids. Germline lookup yields CDR1 MNHEY and CDR2 SVGAGI. Trimming pared 5 bases from V and 3 bases from J, leaving 4 bases between. The CDR3 protein is CASSHYTGELFF. The DNA for the CDR3 is TGTGCCAGCAGTCACTACACCGGGGAGCTGTTTTTT.

The chain combines TRBV7-9 with TRBJ2-2, with D tentatively TRBD2 (6 bases). V lost 5 bases and J lost 1, with 11 bases in between. The CDR3 runs to 15 residues. The germline V gene encodes CDR1 SEHNR and CDR2 FQNEAQ (reference sequence). CDR3 amino acids: CASSRGAGNTGELFF. The CDR3 DNA reads as TGTGCCAGCAGCCGCGGGGCAGGGAACACCGGGGAGCTGTTTTTT.

CDR3 sequence (DNA): TGTGCCAGCAGCCCAGTACTTGGGACTGAAGCTTTCTTT. Protein sequence: CASSPVLGTEAFF. The chain links TRBV7-9 to TRBJ1-1, with no clear D. Trimming took off 5 bases at V and 5 bases at J, with 12 bases between the two ends. From germline, CDR1 is SEHNR and CDR2 FQNEAQ (reference sequence). This CDR3 has 13 residues.

This rearrangement joins TRBV29-1 to TRBJ2-3, with 8 nucleotides matching TRBD1. Germline CDR1 reads SQVTM; CDR2 reads ANQGSEA. The CDR3 is made up of 12 amino acids. V gave up 6 bases and J gave up 4 bases; unmatched junction bases: 3. CDR3 loop: CSVDRAPDTQYF. CDR3 sequence (DNA): TGCAGCGTGGACAGGGCCCCAGATACGCAGTATTTT.